Presented here are 17 T cell receptor beta chains from one specimen sequenced in a study of regulatory T cells in long-lasting Graves disease. The time point is: newly diagnosed GD, antithyroid drugs for less than 3 months. PBMC-derived RNA was used for the TCR library. To make TCR beta libraries, researchers used iRepertoire HTBI primers and Arm-PCR of CDR3 regions. Each CDR3 protein is one row after TCRdb ran MiXCR on the multiplex PCR reads. The table shows around 450,000 distinct CDR3 sequences, with 15% occurring only once. This same sample was also taken into another study, of T cells in Graves' hyperthyroidism and ophthalmopathy.

Sequencing used peripheral blood mononuclear cells (PBMCs), obtained at new diagnosis, from a patient treated with antithyroid drugs. These TCRs come from a woman between 40 and 55 years old with Graves disease.

As concerns this clonotype: A much larger clone lies a single base off, so this may be a read error. This sequence joins TRBV7-9 and TRBJ1-1; D ambiguous. This CDR3 is 11 amino acids long. The ends were cut back, 5 bases at V and 9 bases at J, with 10 bases in the middle. CDR1 and CDR2 from the germline V gene are SEHNR and FQNEAQ (reference sequence). This CDR3 is CASSPDFKAFF. The CDR3 DNA sequence: TGTGCCAGCAGCCCCGACTTTAAAGCTTTCTTT.

This clonotype was seen many times. J is TRBJ2-2 and V is TRBV3-1, with D perhaps matching TRBD2 (5 bases). The V gene lost 4 bases and the J gene lost 2 bases, with 17 bases spanning the gap. Looked up from germline, CDR1 is LGHDT and CDR2 is YNNKEL (reference sequence). The CDR3 has 17 amino acids. The CDR3 loop is CASSRAQSGLNTGELFF. The CDR3 DNA is TGTGCCAGCAGCCGAGCCCAATCAGGACTTAACACCGGGGAGCTGTTTTTT.

At least ten counts were recorded for this clonotype. The genes are TRBV5-6 and TRBJ1-1; D is uncertain. CDR3 length: 15 residues. CDR1 and CDR2 from the germline V gene are SGHDT and YYEEEE. V dropped 0 bases and J dropped 1 base, with 10 bases sitting between them. In DNA, the CDR3 is TGTGCCAGCAGCTTGGAGCCCGGAACGAACACTGAAGCTTTCTTT. Amino acid sequence: CASSLEPGTNTEAFF.

This rearrangement joins TRBV9 to TRBJ2-1; D gene uncertain. V was clipped by 0 bases and J by 5 bases, with 6 bases between them. Per germline, CDR1 SGDLS and CDR2 YYNGEE. The CDR3 extends over 13 amino acids. This CDR3 is CASSVEPDNEQFF. CDR3 DNA: TGTGCCAGCAGCGTAGAGCCGGACAATGAGCAGTTCTTC. The full variable domain, with the rest looked up from reference TRBV9 and TRBJ2-1, is DSGVTQTPKHLITATGQRVTLRCSPRSGDLSVYWYQQSLDQGLQFLIQYYNGEERAKGNILERFSAQQFPDLHSELNLSSLELGDSALYFCASSVEPDNEQFFGPGTRLTVL.

The chain employs TRBV28 and TRBJ2-1, with 7 positions matching TRBD2. From germline, CDR1 is MDHEN and CDR2 SYDVKM. The CDR3 is made up of 13 amino acids. V shed 10 bases and J 6 bases; nucleotides not matched to a gene: 9. CDR3 bases: TGTGCCACCCGAAATAGCGGGTCCAATGAGCAGTTCTTC. It is translated as CATRNSGSNEQFF.

This clonotype showed up many times. The J gene is TRBJ2-2, the V gene TRBV5-1; 7 positions match TRBD2. Germline values: CDR1 SGHRS, CDR2 YFSETQ. V lost 4 bases, J lost 1 base, and 7 bases stayed unmatched. This CDR3 is 16 amino acids long. The CDR3 region is CASSPPSGVNTGELFF. The CDR3 DNA is TGCGCCAGCAGCCCTCCTAGCGGTGTGAACACCGGGGAGCTGTTTTTT. Full variable domain (outside the CDR3, taken from reference TRBV5-1 and TRBJ2-2): KAGVTQTPRYLIKTRGQQVTLSCSPISGHRSVSWYQQTPGQGLQFLFEYFSETQRNKGNFPGRFSGRQFSNSRSEMNVSTLELGDSALYLCASSPPSGVNTGELFFGEGSRLTVL.

The chain joins TRBV5-1 to TRBJ2-7; D uncertain. Trimming took off 0 bases at V and 9 bases at J, with 7 bases between the two ends. The CDR3 totals 11 residues. CDR1 is SGHRS, CDR2 YFSETQ, per germline. The CDR3 is CASSLAGLQYF. The CDR3 DNA is TGCGCCAGCAGCTTGGCTGGGTTGCAGTACTTC. Full variable domain (remainder filled in from reference TRBV5-1 and TRBJ2-7): KAGVTQTPRYLIKTRGQQVTLSCSPISGHRSVSWYQQTPGQGLQFLFEYFSETQRNKGNFPGRFSGRQFSNSRSEMNVSTLELGDSALYLCASSLAGLQYFGPGTRLTVT.

The CDR3: CASSQGGAGPNEQFF. CDR3 nucleotide sequence: TGTGCCAGCAGCCAGGGGGGAGCGGGTCCCAATGAGCAGTTCTTC. The chain has TRBV7-9 and TRBJ2-1, with TRBD1 as a possible D gene (7 bases). Trimming left V 5 bases short and J 6 bases short, with 17 bases between. The CDR3 spans 15 residues. Germline lookup yields CDR1 SEHNR and CDR2 FQNEAQ (reference sequence).

This clonotype appeared many times. The rearrangement links TRBV10-3 to TRBJ2-2; 7 positions match TRBD1. Germline-derived CDR1 and CDR2 are ENHRY and SYGVKD. The V gene end was trimmed by 9 bases and the J gene end by 1 base; junction bases not matched to a gene: 5. The CDR3 totals 14 residues. The CDR3 DNA reads TGTGCCATACCCGGGACAGAGAACACCGGGGAGCTGTTTTTT. Translated: CAIPGTENTGELFF.

This clonotype appeared many times. This rearrangement joins TRBV28 to TRBJ2-3; the D call may be TRBD1 or TRBD2 (5 bases each). The CDR3 loop spans 14 amino acids. Trimming removed 7 bases from V and 4 bases from J, with 15 bases in between. Germline values: CDR1 MDHEN, CDR2 SYDVKM. The CDR3, as DNA: TGTGCCAGCACCCAGGGAGCTCAGGCAGATACGCAGTATTTT. Its translation is CASTQGAQADTQYF.

Notes on this clonotype: Possible read error: a much larger clone is one base away. This CDR3 is CASRIAGGLFF. CDR3 nucleotides: TGTGCCAGTAGGATAGCCGGGGGGCTGTTTTTT. This chain joins TRBV19 and TRBJ2-2; a weak D match, TRBD2 (6 bases). The CDR3 contains 11 residues. CDR1 is LNHDA, CDR2 SQIVND, per germline (reference sequence).

This clonotype appeared a few times. The rearrangement uses TRBV5-1 and TRBJ2-3; TRBD1 aligns across 7 bases. Germline-derived CDR1 and CDR2 are SGHRS and YFSETQ. Germline trimming cut 4 bases from V and 2 bases from J; bases unmatched to any gene: 7. The CDR3 loop spans 15 amino acids. The CDR3 region is CASSGTGVNTDTQYF. In DNA, the CDR3 is TGCGCCAGCAGCGGTACAGGGGTGAACACAGATACGCAGTATTTT.

CDR3 bases: TGTGCCAGCGGAGGACAGGGAGGGGTGGGCACTGAAGCTTTCTTT. This gives the protein CASGGQGGVGTEAFF. This chain joins TRBV27 and TRBJ1-1; 8 nucleotides match TRBD1. The CDR3 is made up of 15 amino acids. CDR1 is MNHEY, CDR2 SMNVEV, per germline (reference sequence). V trimming: 8 bases; J trimming: 4 bases; junction bases outside the gene matches: 12.

In regard to this clonotype: The junction shows a germline mismatch at one end, possibly a read error. This chain connects TRBV20-1 to TRBJ2-1; 9 nucleotides align to TRBD2. The J call may not be correct, given that the DNA end is closer to TRBJ2-7. Germline V gene data show CDR1 as DFQATT and CDR2 as SNEGSKA (reference sequence). CDR3 length: 14 amino acids. The CDR3 sequence: CSSRGLAGRDEQYF. CDR3 bases: TGCAGTTCTAGAGGTCTAGCGGGAAGGGATGAGCAGTACTTC.

This clonotype was seen at least ten times. The chain couples TRBV6-2 or TRBV6-3 to TRBJ2-7; 11 bases are a match to TRBD2. Germline CDR1 MNHEY, CDR2 SVGEGT. V shed 7 bases, J shed 4 bases, and the junction held 6 bases outside the gene matches. This CDR3 is built from 14 residues. CDR3: CASMLTSGIYEQYF. CDR3 in DNA: TGTGCCAGCATGTTGACTAGCGGGATTTACGAGCAGTACTTC.

This clonotype occurred many times. This chain uses TRBV11-3 with TRBJ1-2; maybe TRBD1 (6 bases). V lost 1 base, J lost 4 bases, and 10 bases lay in between. The V gene's germline CDR1 is SGHNT and CDR2 YENEEA. This CDR3 has 14 amino acids. CDR3 in DNA: TGTGCCAGCAGCTTAGTTGGAGGGGGCTATGGCTACACCTTC. It codes for CASSLVGGGYGYTF.

This clonotype was seen many times. The chain combines TRBV3-1 with TRBJ2-3; D is ambiguous. CDR1 is LGHDT and CDR2 is YNNKEL in the germline V gene (reference sequence). The CDR3 extends over 11 amino acids. Trimming shortened V by 3 bases and J by 6 bases, and 4 bases separated the two germline ends. CDR3 bases: TGTGCCAGCAGCCATGTCGATACGCAGTATTTT. It codes for CASSHVDTQYF.